The clone carrying this T cell receptor (beta chain) has more than one count but fewer than ten. The antigen remains unidentified. The data are from a study of T cell responses to AZD1222 COVID-19 vaccine. Clones were sequenced by immunoSEQ multiplex PCR, and TCRdb holds only the in-frame ones, with some missing. Of roughly 50,000 clones in the sample, roughly 85% are singletons; the top ten hold around 6.5%. General study results and limits: It should be noted that donors were predominantly white British and more often female, and clonal diversity was possibly underestimated.

After removal of 5 bases from V and 6 bases from J, the junction contained 10 bases not matched to a gene. CDR1 is MNHEY, CDR2 SVGEGT, per germline. The CDR3 spans 14 residues. The analysis combined second doses at about 4 or about 12 weeks. The chain recombines TRBV6-2 or TRBV6-3 with TRBJ2-7, with TRBD2 matching over 7 bases. This clonotype originated in an adult who received the AZD1222 COVID-19 vaccine. This specimen was peripheral blood, taken 28 days after the second AZD1222 dose. In DNA form, the CDR3 reads TGTGCCAGCAGTCCCGGCGGGAGCAACATCGAGCAGTACTTC. Translating it yields CASSPGGSNIEQYF.